Each of the 17 T cell receptor beta chains below was sequenced from the same sample in a study of cytomegalovirus exposure and HLA in healthy donors. PCR was performed using 60 Vbeta and 13 Jbeta primers. Only in-frame clones appear in the TCRdb table, and some are missing; sequencing was by immunoSEQ multiplex PCR. The table lists 110,000 to 150,000 clones, 70% to 85% of them singletons. Sequencing input: PBMCs. These TCRs come from an older woman in good health and CMV-seropositive.

V gene TRBV15 combines with J gene TRBJ2-7; 9 positions match TRBD2. J lost 2 bases, V lost 1 base, and 6 bases had no gene match. This CDR3 comprises 16 residues. The germline gives CDR1 LNHNV, CDR2 YYDKDF (reference sequence). The CDR3 sequence: CATSRGGIAGAYEQYF. CDR3 bases: TGTGCCACCAGCAGAGGGGGCATAGCGGGGGCCTACGAGCAGTACTTC. The complete variable domain, with remaining parts taken from reference TRBV15 and TRBJ2-7, reads DAMVIQNPRYQVTQFGKPVTLSCSQTLNHNVMYWYQQKSSQAPKLLFHYYDKDFNNEADTPDNFQSRRPNTSFCFLDIRSPGLGDTAMYLCATSRGGIAGAYEQYFGPGTRLTVT.

V gene TRBV29-1 combines with J gene TRBJ2-3; a possible D gene is TRBD1 (6 bases). Germline CDR1 and CDR2: SQVTM and ANQGSEA. Between the trimmed V and J ends, which lost 2 bases and 3 bases, there was a span of 9 bases. CDR3 length: 13 residues. The CDR3 region has the DNA TGCAGCGTTGAATTGCAGGGGACAGATACGCAGTATTTT. This encodes CSVELQGTDTQYF.

In regard to this clone: Other DNA variants within this sample encode the same CDR3. The chain couples TRBV6-1 to TRBJ2-5; D uncertain. Germline CDR1 reads MNHNS; CDR2 reads SASEGT. The length of the CDR3 is 13 residues. V lost 3 bases and J 5 bases, leaving 10 bases between the germline ends. The CDR3 loop is CASSESLAETQYF. The CDR3 DNA follows: TGTGCCAGCAGTGAGTCCCTGGCCGAGACCCAGTACTTC.

J is TRBJ2-7 and V is TRBV5-4, with 7 bases fitting TRBD2. Germline V CDR1 and CDR2: SGHNT, YYREEE (reference sequence). The CDR3 sequence is 15 residues long. After removal of 1 base from V and 2 bases from J, the junction contained 6 bases not matched to a gene. The CDR3 loop is CASSLFAGAPYEQYF. CDR3 nucleotide sequence: TGTGCCAGCAGCTTGTTCGCGGGAGCTCCCTACGAGCAGTACTTC.

The chain carries TRBV30 and TRBJ1-3; D might be TRBD1 (6 bases). The CDR3 covers 16 residues. V lost 5 bases, J lost 0 bases, and 17 bases lay in between. Germline V gene data show CDR1 as GTSNPN and CDR2 as SVGIG (reference sequence). The CDR3 DNA sequence: TGTGCCTGGGATAAGGGACAACGGAGCTCTGGAAACACCATATATTTT. Translating it yields CAWDKGQRSSGNTIYF.

This clone appeared a few times. The V and J genes are TRBV27 and TRBJ2-7; the D gene is possibly TRBD1 (6 bases). V lost 4 bases and J 0 bases, leaving 10 bases between the germline ends. Germline V gene lookup returns CDR1 MNHEY and CDR2 SMNVEV (reference sequence). This CDR3 has 14 residues. The CDR3 nucleotides are TGTGCCAGCAGTTCGGGACATAGCTCCTACGAGCAGTACTTC. Translating it yields CASSSGHSSYEQYF.

The chain couples TRBV10-3 to TRBJ2-7; D unclear. Germline CDR1 is ENHRY and CDR2 is SYGVKD. V was trimmed by 0 bases and J by 5 bases, leaving 8 bases between them. The CDR3 extends over 13 amino acids. CDR3 sequence: CAISESVQNEQYF. CDR3 DNA sequence: TGTGCCATCAGTGAGTCGGTACAAAACGAGCAGTACTTC.

This clone was observed once. J is TRBJ2-2 and V is TRBV7-8; 11 bases are shared with TRBD2. The germline gives CDR1 SGHVS, CDR2 FQNEAQ. The CDR3 runs 16 residues. V shed 5 bases and J 8 bases; nucleotides not matched to a gene: 10. CDR3 in amino acids: CASSPLAGGLVGELFF. The CDR3 region has the DNA TGTGCCAGCAGCCCCCTAGCGGGAGGTTTAGTAGGGGAGCTGTTTTTT.

This chain joins TRBV25-1 and TRBJ2-3; possible D gene TRBD2, 5 bases. The CDR3 totals 16 residues. Germline V gene lookup returns CDR1 MGHDK and CDR2 SYGVNS. Between the trimmed V and J ends, which lost 4 bases and 3 bases, there was a span of 17 bases. The CDR3 DNA reads as TGTGCCAGCAGTGCCTTCGGACTGCGCGGTACAGATACGCAGTATTTT. The encoded protein is CASSAFGLRGTDTQYF.

The chain carries TRBV19 and TRBJ1-1, with 8 bases fitting TRBD1. With 3 bases clipped from V and 3 bases from J, the junction kept 12 bases outside the gene matches. Germline lookup yields CDR1 LNHDA and CDR2 SQIVND (reference sequence). This CDR3 contains 17 residues. The CDR3 protein is CASSILITSGGHTEAFF. The CDR3 bases are TGTGCCAGTAGTATTCTGATTACTTCAGGGGGCCACACTGAAGCTTTCTTT.

This chain uses TRBV19 with TRBJ2-3, with TRBD2 as a possible D gene (6 bases). V was trimmed by 10 bases and J by 5 bases, leaving 19 bases between them. This CDR3 has 14 amino acids. Germline CDR1 LNHDA, CDR2 SQIVND (reference sequence). CDR3 sequence: CATTLGGGGDTQYF. The DNA for the CDR3 is TGTGCCACCACCCTCGGGGGAGGCGGAGATACGCAGTATTTT. The whole variable domain, filled in from reference TRBV19 and TRBJ2-3, reads DGGITQSPKYLFRKEGQNVTLSCEQNLNHDAMYWYRQDPGQGLRLIYYSQIVNDFQKGDIAEGYSVSREKKESFPLTVTSAQKNPTAFYLCATTLGGGGDTQYFGPGTRLTVL.

Only one count was recorded for this clone. This chain connects TRBV30 to TRBJ2-5; D is possibly TRBD2 (5 bases). The end of the DNA fits TRBJ2-7 better, so the J call may be wrong. Germline V gene lookup returns CDR1 GTSNPN and CDR2 SVGIG (reference sequence). The CDR3 runs to 12 residues. In DNA, the CDR3 is TGTGCCTGGAGTGTACGAGGGTACGAGCAGTACTTC. As protein: CAWSVRGYEQYF.

This clone appeared once. The chain uses TRBV27 and TRBJ2-1; TRBD2 matches at 11 bases. This CDR3 is built from 15 residues. J was trimmed by 6 bases and V by 4 bases; bases with no gene match: 5. Germline loops: CDR1 MNHEY, CDR2 SMNVEV (reference sequence). The CDR3 nucleotides read TGTGCCAGCAGTTCCATACTAGCGGGAGCCAATGAGCAGTTCTTC. Protein: CASSSILAGANEQFF.

This clone was detected once. The CDR3 reads CASSSVPYEQYF. The CDR3 DNA follows: TGTGCCAGCAGCTCGGTTCCCTACGAGCAGTACTTC. V and J are TRBV11-3 and TRBJ2-7; no clear D gene. Germline V CDR1 and CDR2: SGHNT, YENEEA. The ends were cut back, 4 bases at V and 2 bases at J, with 6 bases in the middle. CDR3 length: 12 residues. Full variable domain (missing parts from reference TRBV11-3 and TRBJ2-7): EAGVVQSPRYKIIEKKQPVAFWCNPISGHNTLYWYLQNLGQGPELLIRYENEEAVDDSQLPKDRFSAERLKGVDSTLKIQPAELGDSAVYLCASSSVPYEQYFGPGTRLTVT.

This clone was counted a few times. J is TRBJ2-7 and V is TRBV6-6; 9 positions match TRBD2. The CDR3 totals 16 residues. The germline gives CDR1 MNHNY, CDR2 SVGAGI (reference sequence). V lost 2 bases to trimming and J lost 2 bases; unmatched junction nucleotides: 7. The DNA for the CDR3 is TGTGCCAGCAGTTACATAACTAGCGGGCACACCTACGAGCAGTACTTC. Encoded protein: CASSYITSGHTYEQYF.

This chain links TRBV6-6 with TRBJ2-5; a weak D match, TRBD2 (5 bases). The end of the DNA fits TRBJ2-7 better, so the J call may be wrong. There are 15 residues in the CDR3. Per the germline V gene, CDR1 is MNHNY and CDR2 is SVGAGI (reference sequence). For the CDR3, the DNA is TGTGCCAGCACCCCGGGAATCCGGCATGGCTACGAGCAGTACTTC. Protein: CASTPGIRHGYEQYF.

The chain has TRBV28 and TRBJ1-2; 7 nucleotides align to TRBD1. Germline V lookup: CDR1 MDHEN, CDR2 SYDVKM. V dropped 9 bases and J dropped 7; count of bases not matched to a gene: 8. The CDR3 has 12 residues. CDR3 residues: CASEYRGSGYTF. For the CDR3, the DNA is TGTGCCAGTGAATACAGGGGAAGTGGCTACACCTTC.